Detailed here is one T cell receptor (beta chain). The data stem from a study of cytomegalovirus exposure and HLA in healthy donors. Losses at the gene ends were 0 bases for V and 5 bases for J; bases not matched to a gene: 6. Germline V gene lookup returns CDR1 SGHRS and CDR2 YFSETQ. The CDR3 totals 16 residues. A multiplex PCR was run with 60 Vbeta primers and 13 Jbeta primers. Clones were sequenced by immunoSEQ multiplex PCR, and TCRdb holds only the in-frame ones, with some missing. The sample lists 35,000 to 50,000 clones, 51% occurring once. The sequenced sample consisted of PBMCs. The source is a man between 60 and 75 years old in good health and CMV-seronegative. V and J are TRBV5-1 and TRBJ2-1; 9 bases are shared with TRBD1. The chain's CDR3 is CASSLVWTGVNNEQFF. The DNA for the CDR3 is TGCGCCAGCAGCTTGGTGTGGACAGGGGTGAACAATGAGCAGTTCTTC.